This TCR beta chain was documented in a study of blood T cell repertoires in COVID-19. Looking at the study overall: PBMCs, B-cell-depleted T cells, or T cells were the source of the cDNA or gDNA that made up the material.

CDR1 is MNHEY, CDR2 SMNVEV, per germline (reference sequence). The CDR3 runs 15 residues. The V gene end was trimmed by 7 bases and the J gene end by 2 bases; junction bases not matched to a gene: 9. TCRdb's table, derived via immunoSEQ multiplex PCR, lists solely in-frame clones and lacks some. Here the sample spans approximately 160,000 clones, approximately 90% being singletons. This receptor was identified in a man aged 50 to 60 with acute or convalescent COVID-19. J is TRBJ2-3 and V is TRBV27, with 7 bases identical to TRBD1. Sequencing was carried out using peripheral blood. CDR3 sequence: CASIRTGAHTDTQYF. In nucleotides, the CDR3 is TGTGCCAGCATCAGGACAGGAGCACACACAGATACGCAGTATTTT.